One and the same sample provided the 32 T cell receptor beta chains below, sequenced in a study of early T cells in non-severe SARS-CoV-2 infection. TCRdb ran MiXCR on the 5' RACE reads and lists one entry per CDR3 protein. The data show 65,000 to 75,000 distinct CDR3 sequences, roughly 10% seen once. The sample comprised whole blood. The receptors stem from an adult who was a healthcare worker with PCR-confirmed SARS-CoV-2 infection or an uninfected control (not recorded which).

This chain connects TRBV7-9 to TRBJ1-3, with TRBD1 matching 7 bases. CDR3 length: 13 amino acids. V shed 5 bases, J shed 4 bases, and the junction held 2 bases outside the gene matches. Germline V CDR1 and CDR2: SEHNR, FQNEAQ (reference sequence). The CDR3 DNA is TGTGCCAGCAGCCCGGGACAGGGAAACACCATATATTTT. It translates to CASSPGQGNTIYF.

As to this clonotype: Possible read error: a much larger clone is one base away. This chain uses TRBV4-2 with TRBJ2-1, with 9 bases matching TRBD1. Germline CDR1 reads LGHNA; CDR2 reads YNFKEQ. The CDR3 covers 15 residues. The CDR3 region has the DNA TGTGCCAGCAGCGTACAGGGGGCGTCCTACAATAAGCAGTTCTTC. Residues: CASSVQGASYNKQFF.

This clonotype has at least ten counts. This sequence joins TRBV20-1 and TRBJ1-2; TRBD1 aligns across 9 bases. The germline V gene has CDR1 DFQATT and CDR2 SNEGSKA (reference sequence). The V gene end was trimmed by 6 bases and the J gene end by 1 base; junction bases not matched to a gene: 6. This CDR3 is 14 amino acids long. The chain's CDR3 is CSAHGTGNNYGYTF. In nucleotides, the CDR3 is TGCAGTGCCCATGGGACAGGGAATAACTATGGCTACACCTTC.

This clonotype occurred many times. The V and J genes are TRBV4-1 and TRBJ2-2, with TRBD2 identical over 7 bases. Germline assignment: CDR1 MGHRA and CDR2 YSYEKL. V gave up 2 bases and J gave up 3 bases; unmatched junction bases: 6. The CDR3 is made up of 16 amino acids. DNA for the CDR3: TGCGCCAGCAGCCAATACTTGCGGGAGTACACCGGGGAGCTGTTTTTT. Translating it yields CASSQYLREYTGELFF.

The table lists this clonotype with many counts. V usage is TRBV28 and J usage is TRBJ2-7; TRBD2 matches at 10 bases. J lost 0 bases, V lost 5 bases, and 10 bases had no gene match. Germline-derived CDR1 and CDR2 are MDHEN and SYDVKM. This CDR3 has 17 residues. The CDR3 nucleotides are TGTGCCAGCAGTGCGACTAGCGGGCTCCATTTCTCCTACGAGCAGTACTTC. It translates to CASSATSGLHFSYEQYF.

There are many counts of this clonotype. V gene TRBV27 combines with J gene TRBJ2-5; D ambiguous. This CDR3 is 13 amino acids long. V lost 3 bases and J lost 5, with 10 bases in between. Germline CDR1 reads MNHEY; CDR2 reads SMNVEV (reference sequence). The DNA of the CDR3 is TGTGCCAGCAGTTTCAGTGGTCTGGAGACCCAGTACTTC. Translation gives CASSFSGLETQYF.

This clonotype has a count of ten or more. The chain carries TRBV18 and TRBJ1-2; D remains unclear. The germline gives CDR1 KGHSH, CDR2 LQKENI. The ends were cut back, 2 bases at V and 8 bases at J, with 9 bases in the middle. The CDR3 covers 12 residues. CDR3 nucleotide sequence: TGTGCCAGCTCACCAGGACGGGTCGGCTACACCTTC. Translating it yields CASSPGRVGYTF.

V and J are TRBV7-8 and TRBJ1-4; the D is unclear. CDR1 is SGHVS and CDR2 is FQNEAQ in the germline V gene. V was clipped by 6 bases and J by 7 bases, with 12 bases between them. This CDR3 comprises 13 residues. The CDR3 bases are TGTGCCAGCAGGGATGGTTCCCTTGAAAAACTGTTTTTT. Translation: CASRDGSLEKLFF.

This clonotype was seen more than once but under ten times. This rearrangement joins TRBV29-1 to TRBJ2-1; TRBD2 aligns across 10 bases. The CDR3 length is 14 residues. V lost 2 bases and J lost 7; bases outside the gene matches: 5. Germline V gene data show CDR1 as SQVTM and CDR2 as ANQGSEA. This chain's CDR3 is CSVELAGVGNEQFF. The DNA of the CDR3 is TGCAGCGTTGAACTAGCGGGAGTTGGAAATGAGCAGTTCTTC.

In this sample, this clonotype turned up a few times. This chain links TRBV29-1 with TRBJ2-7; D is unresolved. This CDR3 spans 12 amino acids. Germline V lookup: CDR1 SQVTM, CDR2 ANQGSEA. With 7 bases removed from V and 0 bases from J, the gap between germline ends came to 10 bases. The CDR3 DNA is TGCAGCGCGACGGTTTACTCCTACGAGCAGTACTTC. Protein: CSATVYSYEQYF.

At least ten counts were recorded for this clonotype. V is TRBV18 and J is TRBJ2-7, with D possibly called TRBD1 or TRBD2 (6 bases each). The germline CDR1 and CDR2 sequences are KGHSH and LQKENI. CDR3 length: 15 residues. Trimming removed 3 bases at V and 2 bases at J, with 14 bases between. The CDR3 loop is CASSPRAGEAYEQYF. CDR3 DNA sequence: TGTGCCAGCTCACCTAGGGCAGGGGAGGCCTACGAGCAGTACTTC.

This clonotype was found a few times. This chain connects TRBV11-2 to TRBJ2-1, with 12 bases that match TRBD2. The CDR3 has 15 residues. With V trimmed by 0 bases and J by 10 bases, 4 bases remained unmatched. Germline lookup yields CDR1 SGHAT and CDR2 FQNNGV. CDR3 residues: CASSLELAGGPEQFF. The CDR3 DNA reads TGTGCCAGCAGCTTAGAGCTAGCGGGAGGGCCGGAGCAGTTCTTC.

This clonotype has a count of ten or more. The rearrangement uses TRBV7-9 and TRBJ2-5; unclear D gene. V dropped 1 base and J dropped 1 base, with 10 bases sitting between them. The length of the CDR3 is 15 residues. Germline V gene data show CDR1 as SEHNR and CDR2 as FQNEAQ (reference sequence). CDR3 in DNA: TGTGCCAGCAGCTTAGGGTGGCAGCCCCAAGAGACCCAGTACTTC. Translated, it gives CASSLGWQPQETQYF.

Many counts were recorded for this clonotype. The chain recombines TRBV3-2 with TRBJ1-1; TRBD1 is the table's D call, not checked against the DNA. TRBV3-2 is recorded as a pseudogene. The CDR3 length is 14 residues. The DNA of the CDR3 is TGTGCCAGCAGCCAACCCGTTAGGGGAACTGAAGCTTTCTTT. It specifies CASSQPVRGTEAFF.

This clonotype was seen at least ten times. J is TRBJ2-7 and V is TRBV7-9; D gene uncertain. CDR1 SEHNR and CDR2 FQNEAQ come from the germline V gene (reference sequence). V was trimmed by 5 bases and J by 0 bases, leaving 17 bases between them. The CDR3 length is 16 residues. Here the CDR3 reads CASSHAVGSYSYEQYF. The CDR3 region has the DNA TGTGCCAGCAGCCATGCCGTCGGGTCATACTCCTACGAGCAGTACTTC.

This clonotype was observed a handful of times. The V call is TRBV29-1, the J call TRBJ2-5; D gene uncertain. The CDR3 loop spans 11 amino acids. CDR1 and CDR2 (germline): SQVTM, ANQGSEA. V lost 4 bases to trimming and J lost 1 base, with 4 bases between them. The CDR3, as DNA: TGCAGCGTTGCCCCCCAAGAGACCCAGTACTTC. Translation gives CSVAPQETQYF.

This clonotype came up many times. DNA for the CDR3: TGTGCCAGCAGAGGAGTCGCAACTAATGAAAAACTGTTTTTT. The encoded protein is CASRGVATNEKLFF. This rearrangement joins TRBV6-5 to TRBJ1-4; D gene ambiguous. The CDR3 length is 14 residues. Looked up from germline, CDR1 is MNHEY and CDR2 is SVGAGI. Deletions cut 6 bases from V and 0 bases from J, with 8 bases between.

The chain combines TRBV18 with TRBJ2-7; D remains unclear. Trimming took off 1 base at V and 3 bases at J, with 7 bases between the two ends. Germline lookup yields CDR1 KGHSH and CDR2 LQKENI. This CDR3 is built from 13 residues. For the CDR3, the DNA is TGTGCCAGCTCACCACGGGCAGTCTACGAGCAGTACTTC. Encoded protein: CASSPRAVYEQYF.

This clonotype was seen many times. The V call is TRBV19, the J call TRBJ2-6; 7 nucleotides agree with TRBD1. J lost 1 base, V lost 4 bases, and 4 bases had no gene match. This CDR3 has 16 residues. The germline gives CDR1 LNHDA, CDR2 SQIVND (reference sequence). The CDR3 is CASSTRQGSGANVLTF. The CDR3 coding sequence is TGTGCCAGTAGTACCCGACAGGGATCTGGGGCCAACGTCCTGACTTTC.

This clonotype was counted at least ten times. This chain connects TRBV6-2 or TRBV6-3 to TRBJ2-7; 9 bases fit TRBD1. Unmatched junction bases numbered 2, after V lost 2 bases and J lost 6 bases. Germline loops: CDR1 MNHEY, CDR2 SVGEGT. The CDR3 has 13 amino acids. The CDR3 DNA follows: TGTGCCAGCAGTTACACAGGGGGCTCCGAGCAGTACTTC. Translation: CASSYTGGSEQYF.

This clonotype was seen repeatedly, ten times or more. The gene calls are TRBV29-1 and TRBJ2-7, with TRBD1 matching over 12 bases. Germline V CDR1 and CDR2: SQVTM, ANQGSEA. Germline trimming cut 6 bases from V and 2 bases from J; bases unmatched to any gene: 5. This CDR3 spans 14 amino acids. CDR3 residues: CSVRGTGGTYEQYF. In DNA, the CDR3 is TGCAGCGTGAGAGGGACAGGGGGCACCTACGAGCAGTACTTC.

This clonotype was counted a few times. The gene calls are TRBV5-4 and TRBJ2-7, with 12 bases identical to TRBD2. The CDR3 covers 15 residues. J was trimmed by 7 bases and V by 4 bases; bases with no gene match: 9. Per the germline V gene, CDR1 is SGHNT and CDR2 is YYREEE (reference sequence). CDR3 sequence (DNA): TGTGCCAGCAGCCCCCTAGCGGGAGGGCCGGGGGAGCAGTACTTC. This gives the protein CASSPLAGGPGEQYF. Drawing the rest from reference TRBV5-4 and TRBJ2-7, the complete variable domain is ETGVTQSPTHLIKTRGQQVTLRCSSQSGHNTVSWYQQALGQGPQFIFQYYREEENGRGNFPPRFSGLQFPNYSSELNVNALELDDSALYLCASSPLAGGPGEQYFGPGTRLTVT.

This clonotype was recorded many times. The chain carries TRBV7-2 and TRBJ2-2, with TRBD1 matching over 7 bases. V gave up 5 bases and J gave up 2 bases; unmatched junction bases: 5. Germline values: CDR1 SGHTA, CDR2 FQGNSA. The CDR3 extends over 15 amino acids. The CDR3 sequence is CASSLRQGNTGELFF. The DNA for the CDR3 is TGTGCCAGCAGCCTTCGACAGGGCAACACCGGGGAGCTGTTTTTT. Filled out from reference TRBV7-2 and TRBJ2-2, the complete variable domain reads GAGVSQSPSNKVTEKGKDVELRCDPISGHTALYWYRQSLGQGLEFLIYFQGNSAPDKSGLPSDRFSAERTGGSVSTLTIQRTQQEDSAVYLCASSLRQGNTGELFFGEGSRLTVL.

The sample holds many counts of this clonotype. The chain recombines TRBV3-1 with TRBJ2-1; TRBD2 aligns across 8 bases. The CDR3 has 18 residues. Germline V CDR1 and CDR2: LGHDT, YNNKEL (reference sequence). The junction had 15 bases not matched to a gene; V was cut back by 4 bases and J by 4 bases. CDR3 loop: CASSRTTKREFFYNEQFF. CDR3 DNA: TGTGCCAGCAGCCGAACGACGAAGCGGGAGTTCTTTTACAATGAGCAGTTCTTC.

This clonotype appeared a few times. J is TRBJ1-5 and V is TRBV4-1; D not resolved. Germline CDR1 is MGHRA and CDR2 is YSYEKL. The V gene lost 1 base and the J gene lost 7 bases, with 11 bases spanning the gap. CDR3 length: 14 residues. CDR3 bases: TGCGCCAGCAGCCAAGGGGTGGAATGGCAGCCCCAGCATTTT. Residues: CASSQGVEWQPQHF.

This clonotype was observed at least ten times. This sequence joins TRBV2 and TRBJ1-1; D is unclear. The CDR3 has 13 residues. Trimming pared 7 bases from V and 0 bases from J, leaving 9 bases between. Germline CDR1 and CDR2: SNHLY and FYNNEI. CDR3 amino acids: CASNLNMNTEAFF. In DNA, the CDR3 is TGTGCCAGCAATCTGAACATGAACACTGAAGCTTTCTTT.

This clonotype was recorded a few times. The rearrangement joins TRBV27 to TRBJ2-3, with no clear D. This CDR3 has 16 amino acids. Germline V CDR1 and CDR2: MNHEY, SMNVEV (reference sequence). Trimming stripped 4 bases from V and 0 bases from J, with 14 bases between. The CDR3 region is CASSSPRLSSTDTQYF. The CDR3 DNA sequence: TGTGCCAGCAGTTCACCCCGGCTCTCTAGCACAGATACGCAGTATTTT.

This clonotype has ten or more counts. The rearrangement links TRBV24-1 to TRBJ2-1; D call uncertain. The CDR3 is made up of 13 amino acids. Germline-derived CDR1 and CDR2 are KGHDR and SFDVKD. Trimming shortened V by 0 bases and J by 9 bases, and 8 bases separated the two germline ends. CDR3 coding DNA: TGTGCCACCAGTGATTTGACCCTGAGTGAGCAGTTCTTC. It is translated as CATSDLTLSEQFF.

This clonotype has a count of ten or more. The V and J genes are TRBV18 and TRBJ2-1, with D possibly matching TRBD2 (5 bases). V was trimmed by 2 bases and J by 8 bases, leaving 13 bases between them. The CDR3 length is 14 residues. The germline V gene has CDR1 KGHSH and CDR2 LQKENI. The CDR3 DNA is TGTGCCAGCTCACCATGGGCAGTTAGCGATGAGCAGTTCTTC. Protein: CASSPWAVSDEQFF.

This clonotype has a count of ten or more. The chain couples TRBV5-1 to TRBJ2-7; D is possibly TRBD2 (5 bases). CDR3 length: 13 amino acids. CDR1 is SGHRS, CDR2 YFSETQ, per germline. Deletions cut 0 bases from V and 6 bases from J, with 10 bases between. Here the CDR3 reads CASSLVAGIEQYF. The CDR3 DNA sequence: TGCGCCAGCAGCTTGGTGGCGGGTATCGAGCAGTACTTC. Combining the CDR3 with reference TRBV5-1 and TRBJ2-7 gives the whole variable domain KAGVTQTPRYLIKTRGQQVTLSCSPISGHRSVSWYQQTPGQGLQFLFEYFSETQRNKGNFPGRFSGRQFSNSRSEMNVSTLELGDSALYLCASSLVAGIEQYFGPGTRLTVT.

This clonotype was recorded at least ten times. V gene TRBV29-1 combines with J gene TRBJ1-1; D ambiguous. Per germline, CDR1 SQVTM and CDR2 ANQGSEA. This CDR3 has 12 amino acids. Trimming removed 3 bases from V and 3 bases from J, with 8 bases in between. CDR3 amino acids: CSVENSYTEAFF. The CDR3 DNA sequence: TGCAGCGTTGAGAACAGCTACACTGAAGCTTTCTTT.

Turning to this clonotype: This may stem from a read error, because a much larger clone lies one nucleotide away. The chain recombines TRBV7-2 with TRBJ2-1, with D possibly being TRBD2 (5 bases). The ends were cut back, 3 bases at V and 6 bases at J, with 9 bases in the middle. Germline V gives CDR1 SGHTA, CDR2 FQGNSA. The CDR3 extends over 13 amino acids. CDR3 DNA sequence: TGTGCCAGCAGCTTGGCGGGCTGCAATGAGCAGTTCTTC. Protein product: CASSLAGCNEQFF.